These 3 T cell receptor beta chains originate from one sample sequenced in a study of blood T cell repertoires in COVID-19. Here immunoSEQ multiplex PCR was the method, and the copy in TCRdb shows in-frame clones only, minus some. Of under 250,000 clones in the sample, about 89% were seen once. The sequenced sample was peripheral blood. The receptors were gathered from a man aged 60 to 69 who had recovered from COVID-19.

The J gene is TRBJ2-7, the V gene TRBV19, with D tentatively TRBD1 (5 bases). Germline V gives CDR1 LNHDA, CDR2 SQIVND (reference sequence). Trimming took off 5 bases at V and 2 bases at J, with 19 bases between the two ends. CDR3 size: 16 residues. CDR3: CASSEKQVVGTYEQYF. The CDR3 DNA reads TGTGCCAGTAGTGAGAAACAGGTCGTAGGCACCTACGAGCAGTACTTC.

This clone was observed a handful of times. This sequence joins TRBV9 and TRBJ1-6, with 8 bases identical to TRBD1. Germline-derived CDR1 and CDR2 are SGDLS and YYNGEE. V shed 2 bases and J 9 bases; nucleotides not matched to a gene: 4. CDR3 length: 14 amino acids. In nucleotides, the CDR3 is TGTGCCAGCAGCGTCCAGGGGGCACCTTCACCCCTCCACTTT. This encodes CASSVQGAPSPLHF. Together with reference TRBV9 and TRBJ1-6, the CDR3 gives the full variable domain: DSGVTQTPKHLITATGQRVTLRCSPRSGDLSVYWYQQSLDQGLQFLIQYYNGEERAKGNILERFSAQQFPDLHSELNLSSLELGDSALYFCASSVQGAPSPLHFGNGTRLTVT.

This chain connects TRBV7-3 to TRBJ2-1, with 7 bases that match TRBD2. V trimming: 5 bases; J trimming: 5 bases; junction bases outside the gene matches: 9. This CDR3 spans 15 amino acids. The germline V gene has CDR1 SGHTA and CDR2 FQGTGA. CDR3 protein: CASSLGTTVNNEQFF. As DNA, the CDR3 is TGTGCCAGCAGCCTAGGGACTACCGTAAACAATGAGCAGTTCTTC.